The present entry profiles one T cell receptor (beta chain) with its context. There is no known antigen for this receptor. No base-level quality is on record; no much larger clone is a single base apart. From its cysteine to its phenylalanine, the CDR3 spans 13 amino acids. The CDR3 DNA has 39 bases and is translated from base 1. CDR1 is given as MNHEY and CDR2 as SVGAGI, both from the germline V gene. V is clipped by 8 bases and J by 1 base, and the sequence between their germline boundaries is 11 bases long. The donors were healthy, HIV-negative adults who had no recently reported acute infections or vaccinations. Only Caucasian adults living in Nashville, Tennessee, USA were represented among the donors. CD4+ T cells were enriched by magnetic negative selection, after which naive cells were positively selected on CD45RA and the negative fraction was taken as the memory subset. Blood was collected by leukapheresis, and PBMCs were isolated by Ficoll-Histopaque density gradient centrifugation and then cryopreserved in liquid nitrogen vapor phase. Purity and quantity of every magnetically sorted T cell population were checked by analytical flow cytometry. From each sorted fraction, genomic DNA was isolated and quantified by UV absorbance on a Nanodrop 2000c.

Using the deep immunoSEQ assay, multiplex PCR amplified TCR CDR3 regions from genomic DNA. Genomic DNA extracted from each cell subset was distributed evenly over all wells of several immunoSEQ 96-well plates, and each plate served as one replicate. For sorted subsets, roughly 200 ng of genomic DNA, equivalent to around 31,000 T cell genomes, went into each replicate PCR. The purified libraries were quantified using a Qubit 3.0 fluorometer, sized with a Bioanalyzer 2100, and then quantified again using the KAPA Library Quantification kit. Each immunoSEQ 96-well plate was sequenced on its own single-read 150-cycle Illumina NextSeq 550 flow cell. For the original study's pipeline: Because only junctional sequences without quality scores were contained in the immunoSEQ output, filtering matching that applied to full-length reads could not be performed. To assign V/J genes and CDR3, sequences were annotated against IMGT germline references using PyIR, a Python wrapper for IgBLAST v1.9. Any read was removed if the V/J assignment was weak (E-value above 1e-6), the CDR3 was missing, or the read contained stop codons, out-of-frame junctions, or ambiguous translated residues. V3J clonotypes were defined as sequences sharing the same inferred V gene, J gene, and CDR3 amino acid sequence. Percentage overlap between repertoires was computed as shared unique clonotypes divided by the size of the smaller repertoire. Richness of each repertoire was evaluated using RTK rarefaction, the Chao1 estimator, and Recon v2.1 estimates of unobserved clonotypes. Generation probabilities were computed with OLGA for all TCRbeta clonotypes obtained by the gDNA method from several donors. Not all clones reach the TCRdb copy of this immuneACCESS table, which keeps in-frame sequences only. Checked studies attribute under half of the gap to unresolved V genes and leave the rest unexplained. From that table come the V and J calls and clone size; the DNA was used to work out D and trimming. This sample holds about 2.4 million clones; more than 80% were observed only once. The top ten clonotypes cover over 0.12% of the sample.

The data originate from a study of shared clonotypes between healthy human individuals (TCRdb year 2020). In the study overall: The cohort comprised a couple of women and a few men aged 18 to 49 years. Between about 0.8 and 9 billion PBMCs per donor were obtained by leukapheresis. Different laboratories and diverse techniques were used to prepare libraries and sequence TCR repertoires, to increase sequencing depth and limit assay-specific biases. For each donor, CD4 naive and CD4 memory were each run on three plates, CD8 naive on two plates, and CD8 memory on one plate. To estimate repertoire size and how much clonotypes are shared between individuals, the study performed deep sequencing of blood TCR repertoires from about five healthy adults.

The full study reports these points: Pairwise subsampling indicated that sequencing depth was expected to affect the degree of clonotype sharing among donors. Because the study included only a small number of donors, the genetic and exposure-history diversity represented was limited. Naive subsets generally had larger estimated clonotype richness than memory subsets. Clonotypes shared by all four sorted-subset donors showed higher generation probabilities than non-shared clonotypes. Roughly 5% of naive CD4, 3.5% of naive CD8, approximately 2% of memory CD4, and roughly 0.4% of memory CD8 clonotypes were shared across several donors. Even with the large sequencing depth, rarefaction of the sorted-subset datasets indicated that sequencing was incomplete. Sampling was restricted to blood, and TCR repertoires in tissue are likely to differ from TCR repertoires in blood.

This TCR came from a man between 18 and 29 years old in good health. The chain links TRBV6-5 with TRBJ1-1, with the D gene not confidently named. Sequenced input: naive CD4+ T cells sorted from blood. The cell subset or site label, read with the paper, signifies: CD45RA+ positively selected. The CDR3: CASVPERNTEAFF. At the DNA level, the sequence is TGTGCCAGCGTCCCGGAGAGGAACACTGAAGCTTTCTTT.